A selection of T cell receptor beta chains follows, all from one sample in a study of shared clonotypes between healthy human individuals. TCRdb's table, derived via immunoSEQ multiplex PCR, lists solely in-frame clones and lacks some. The sample yields approximately 2,000,000 clones, approximately 90% seen once. Sequencing was performed on naive CD4+ T cells from PBMCs. The receptors come from a man between 18 and 29 years old in good health. Some clones in this sample may be carry-over from other donors' samples. Both conserved end residues are part of each CDR3. Fields, in order: V gene, clone size, J gene, D gene, CDR3 DNA, CDR3 protein. The D gene is left open where the match is weak. Size is omitted from some rows. Given values are once, few, many or a class for expanded clones.

v_gene: TRBV6-1; abundance: once; j_gene: TRBJ2-2; d_gene: TRBD2; CDR3nt: TGTGCCAGCAGTCTAGCGGGAGGGTTAACCGGGGAGCTGTTTTTT; CDR3aa: CASSLAGGLTGELFF
v_gene: TRBV28; abundance: once; j_gene: TRBJ2-7; d_gene: TRBD2; CDR3nt: TGTGCGACTCTAGCGGCCTCTTCCGAGCAGTACTTC; CDR3aa: CATLAASSEQYF
v_gene: TRBV2; abundance: NA; j_gene: TRBJ1-2; d_gene: NA; CDR3nt: TGTGCCAGCAACCGCGGGGGACTGGATGGCTACACCTTC; CDR3aa: CASNRGGLDGYTF
v_gene: TRBV7-6; abundance: NA; j_gene: TRBJ2-1; d_gene: TRBD2; CDR3nt: TGTGCCAGCAGCGTAACTAGCGGGAGGGTTTCTGAGCAGTTCTTC; CDR3aa: CASSVTSGRVSEQFF
v_gene: TRBV18; abundance: once; j_gene: TRBJ2-7; d_gene: TRBD2; CDR3nt: TGTGCCAGCCGGACTAGCCCAAGCTCCTACGAGCAGTACTTC; CDR3aa: CASRTSPSSYEQYF
v_gene: TRBV4-2; abundance: NA; j_gene: TRBJ2-5; d_gene: TRBD2; CDR3nt: TGTGCCAGCAGCCTTCGAGGTAGGCTAGCGGGGTACGAGACCCAGTACTTC; CDR3aa: CASSLRGRLAGYETQYF
v_gene: TRBV11-2; abundance: NA; j_gene: TRBJ2-1; d_gene: TRBD2; CDR3nt: TGTGCCAGCAGCTCGCTGACTAGCGGGATATGGAGTATCAATGAGCAGTTCTTC; CDR3aa: CASSSLTSGIWSINEQFF
v_gene: TRBV7-2; abundance: NA; j_gene: TRBJ1-2; d_gene: NA; CDR3nt: TGTGCCAGCAGCTTAAATCTACAGGGCTACACCTTC; CDR3aa: CASSLNLQGYTF
v_gene: TRBV28; abundance: once; j_gene: TRBJ1-5; d_gene: NA; CDR3nt: TGTGCCAGCAGTTTAGGGGGACGGGGGAGCAATCAGCCCCAGCATTTT; CDR3aa: CASSLGGRGSNQPQHF
v_gene: TRBV5-4; abundance: NA; j_gene: TRBJ2-3; d_gene: TRBD2; CDR3nt: TGTGCCAGCAGCCCCAGCGGGAGTGAGACAGATACGCAGTATTTT; CDR3aa: CASSPSGSETDTQYF
v_gene: TRBV6-1; abundance: NA; j_gene: TRBJ2-3; d_gene: NA; CDR3nt: TGTGCCAGCAGCAGATTACAACCTAGCACAGATACGCAGTATTTT; CDR3aa: CASSRLQPSTDTQYF
v_gene: TRBV28; abundance: NA; j_gene: TRBJ2-7; d_gene: NA; CDR3nt: TGTGCCAGCAGTTTAATCGGGGTTGACCACGAGCAGTACTTC; CDR3aa: CASSLIGVDHEQYF
v_gene: TRBV5-5; abundance: NA; j_gene: TRBJ2-7; d_gene: TRBD1; CDR3nt: TGTGCCAGCAGCCTGATACCCGGACAGGCCTCCTACGAGCAGTACTTC; CDR3aa: CASSLIPGQASYEQYF
v_gene: TRBV30; abundance: NA; j_gene: TRBJ1-5; d_gene: NA; CDR3nt: TGTGCCTGGAGTGAACAGGGCGGCCAGCCCCAGCATTTT; CDR3aa: CAWSEQGGQPQHF
v_gene: TRBV7-8; abundance: NA; j_gene: TRBJ2-7; d_gene: TRBD2; CDR3nt: TGTGCCAGCAGCTGGGGACTAGCGGGTCCTTACGAGCAGTACTTC; CDR3aa: CASSWGLAGPYEQYF
v_gene: TRBV5-1; abundance: NA; j_gene: TRBJ1-1; d_gene: TRBD1; CDR3nt: TGCGCCAGCAGCCAAATGACAGGGGACACTGAAGCTTTCTTT; CDR3aa: CASSQMTGDTEAFF
v_gene: TRBV4-2; abundance: NA; j_gene: TRBJ1-2; d_gene: TRBD1; CDR3nt: TGTGCCAGCAGCCAGCCCAGGGGGCGATATGGCTACACCTTC; CDR3aa: CASSQPRGRYGYTF
v_gene: TRBV20-1; abundance: NA; j_gene: TRBJ2-1; d_gene: NA; CDR3nt: TGCAGTGCTGGGGGAGGAGGGAGGCAGTTCTTC; CDR3aa: CSAGGGGRQFF
v_gene: TRBV28; abundance: NA; j_gene: TRBJ2-5; d_gene: NA; CDR3nt: TGTGCCAGCAGTCCCCACCGGACTCTCGGGTGGGGAGAGACCCAGTACTTC; CDR3aa: CASSPHRTLGWGETQYF
v_gene: TRBV5-5; abundance: NA; j_gene: TRBJ1-2; d_gene: NA; CDR3nt: TGTGCCAGCAGCTTGGAGGGGACTAACTATGGCTACACCTTC; CDR3aa: CASSLEGTNYGYTF
v_gene: TRBV5-1; abundance: NA; j_gene: TRBJ2-1; d_gene: TRBD2; CDR3nt: TGCGCCAGCAGCTCGCTTACTAGCGGGAGGACCAATGAGCAGTTCTTC; CDR3aa: CASSSLTSGRTNEQFF
v_gene: TRBV27; abundance: NA; j_gene: TRBJ2-7; d_gene: NA; CDR3nt: TGTGCCAGCAGTTTCCAGGCCCTATCCTACGAGCAGTACTTC; CDR3aa: CASSFQALSYEQYF
v_gene: TRBV7-9; abundance: NA; j_gene: TRBJ2-3; d_gene: NA; CDR3nt: TGTGCCAGCAGCCCGTCCGGGACTAGCACAGATACGCAGTATTTT; CDR3aa: CASSPSGTSTDTQYF
v_gene: TRBV5-4; abundance: once; j_gene: TRBJ2-1; d_gene: TRBD2; CDR3nt: TGTGCCAGCAGCCCCCTTGGCGGCGGGAGTTTCAATGAGCAGTTCTTC; CDR3aa: CASSPLGGGSFNEQFF
v_gene: TRBV27; abundance: NA; j_gene: TRBJ1-5; d_gene: TRBD1; CDR3nt: TGTGCCAGCAGCCTTAACAGGGGTGGCAATCAGCCCCAGCATTTT; CDR3aa: CASSLNRGGNQPQHF
v_gene: TRBV28; abundance: few; j_gene: TRBJ2-1; d_gene: NA; CDR3nt: TGTGCCAGCCGAGAGATTCGGTCCTTCTCCTACAATGAGCAGTTCTTC; CDR3aa: CASREIRSFSYNEQFF
v_gene: TRBV11-3; abundance: NA; j_gene: TRBJ2-5; d_gene: NA; CDR3nt: TGTGCCAGCAGCTTAACAAGCCTCACCACGGGTCTGGAGACCCAGTACTTC; CDR3aa: CASSLTSLTTGLETQYF
v_gene: TRBV2; abundance: NA; j_gene: TRBJ1-1; d_gene: NA; CDR3nt: TGTGCCAGCAGGTCCACGGGCTCCACTTGGGAAGCTTTCTTT; CDR3aa: CASRSTGSTWEAFF
v_gene: TRBV5-6; abundance: NA; j_gene: TRBJ2-3; d_gene: NA; CDR3nt: TGTGCCAGCAGCCCCCCGGCAGGGGAACCCCCTAGCACAGATACGCAGTATTTT; CDR3aa: CASSPPAGEPPSTDTQYF
v_gene: TRBV7-3; abundance: NA; j_gene: TRBJ2-3; d_gene: NA; CDR3nt: TGTGCCAGCAGCCCAAGGTCGGCAGGGAGCACAGATACGCAGTATTTT; CDR3aa: CASSPRSAGSTDTQYF
v_gene: TRBV25-1; abundance: NA; j_gene: TRBJ1-2; d_gene: NA; CDR3nt: TGTGCCAGCAGTGAATATGGCAACTATGGCTACACCTTC; CDR3aa: CASSEYGNYGYTF
v_gene: TRBV28; abundance: NA; j_gene: TRBJ1-2; d_gene: NA; CDR3nt: TGTGCCAGCGTCCCGTCCCTCACGGGGTTGGACTCTCGGGGATATGGCTACACCTTC; CDR3aa: CASVPSLTGLDSRGYGYTF
v_gene: TRBV6-6; abundance: NA; j_gene: TRBJ1-2; d_gene: NA; CDR3nt: TGTGCCAGCAGTTACATCGGACAACCCGCTCATGGCTACACCTTC; CDR3aa: CASSYIGQPAHGYTF
v_gene: TRBV13; abundance: NA; j_gene: TRBJ1-4; d_gene: TRBD1; CDR3nt: TGTGCCAGCAGCTTTGCGGGACAGAAGAATGAAAAACTGTTTTTT; CDR3aa: CASSFAGQKNEKLFF
v_gene: TRBV5-1; abundance: NA; j_gene: TRBJ1-2; d_gene: NA; CDR3nt: TGCGCCAGCAGCTTCTCGCCTACAAACTATGGCTACACCTTC; CDR3aa: CASSFSPTNYGYTF
v_gene: TRBV19; abundance: few; j_gene: TRBJ1-1; d_gene: TRBD1; CDR3nt: TGTGCCAGTCTAGGACAGGGAAACACTGAAGCTTTCTTT; CDR3aa: CASLGQGNTEAFF
v_gene: TRBV20-1; abundance: once; j_gene: TRBJ2-7; d_gene: NA; CDR3nt: TGCAGTGCTACCGACTACGAGCAGTACTTC; CDR3aa: CSATDYEQYF
v_gene: TRBV5-1; abundance: NA; j_gene: TRBJ2-5; d_gene: NA; CDR3nt: TGCGCCAGCAGCTTTTCACAGGGAGAGACCCAGTACTTC; CDR3aa: CASSFSQGETQYF
v_gene: TRBV6-1; abundance: NA; j_gene: TRBJ2-5; d_gene: TRBD2; CDR3nt: TGTGCCAGCAGGGGACCGGGGAGGGGAGAGACCCAGTACTTC; CDR3aa: CASRGPGRGETQYF
v_gene: TRBV14; abundance: NA; j_gene: TRBJ2-4; d_gene: NA; CDR3nt: TGTGCCAGCAGCCAAGATGTAGTGGGGATTCAGTACTTC; CDR3aa: CASSQDVVGIQYF
v_gene: TRBV4-3; abundance: NA; j_gene: TRBJ2-3; d_gene: NA; CDR3nt: TGCGCCAGCAGCCACCTCAGCGGGACAGATACGCAGTATTTT; CDR3aa: CASSHLSGTDTQYF
v_gene: TRBV5-1; abundance: once; j_gene: TRBJ2-3; d_gene: TRBD1; CDR3nt: TGCGCCAGCAGCTCCCCCCTACAGGGGGCTATAGGTACGCAGTATTTT; CDR3aa: CASSSPLQGAIGTQYF
v_gene: TRBV12-5; abundance: NA; j_gene: TRBJ2-3; d_gene: NA; CDR3nt: TGTGCTAGTGGTTTGTCCCCGACAGCCCAGACAGATACGCAGTATTTT; CDR3aa: CASGLSPTAQTDTQYF
v_gene: TRBV6-5; abundance: NA; j_gene: TRBJ2-1; d_gene: NA; CDR3nt: TGTGCCAGCAGCCTGACTAGACCCTACAATGAGCAGTTCTTC; CDR3aa: CASSLTRPYNEQFF
v_gene: TRBV5-8; abundance: NA; j_gene: TRBJ2-1; d_gene: TRBD2; CDR3nt: TGTGCCAGCAGCAAGACTAGCGGGAGTAATGAGCAGTTCTTC; CDR3aa: CASSKTSGSNEQFF
v_gene: TRBV15; abundance: NA; j_gene: TRBJ2-3; d_gene: NA; CDR3nt: TGTGCCGTCTCAGACTGGGGCCGGCGGGGCCTCACAGATACGCAGTATTTT; CDR3aa: CAVSDWGRRGLTDTQYF
v_gene: TRBV30; abundance: once; j_gene: TRBJ2-7; d_gene: TRBD2; CDR3nt: TGTGCCTGGAGAAGTAACTTTCCGGGACTAGCGGGAGGAGGCGAGCAGTACTTC; CDR3aa: CAWRSNFPGLAGGGEQYF
v_gene: TRBV12-5; abundance: NA; j_gene: TRBJ2-1; d_gene: NA; CDR3nt: TGTGCTAGTGGACGGGACCTCAGCTCCTACAATGAGCAGTTCTTC; CDR3aa: CASGRDLSSYNEQFF
v_gene: TRBV28; abundance: NA; j_gene: TRBJ1-1; d_gene: NA; CDR3nt: TGTGCCAGCAGTTTCGACAGCCCCCGTGTGAACACTGAAGCTTTCTTT; CDR3aa: CASSFDSPRVNTEAFF
v_gene: TRBV18; abundance: NA; j_gene: TRBJ2-7; d_gene: NA; CDR3nt: TGTGCCAGCTCAGGGGCCTACGAGCAGTACTTC; CDR3aa: CASSGAYEQYF
v_gene: TRBV7-9; abundance: NA; j_gene: TRBJ2-3; d_gene: NA; CDR3nt: TGTGCCAGCAGCCCCGGGTGGGTGCAGTATTTT; CDR3aa: CASSPGWVQYF
v_gene: TRBV2; abundance: NA; j_gene: TRBJ2-2; d_gene: TRBD1; CDR3nt: TGTGCCAGCACCCGGGCAGGGGGAAGCACCGGGGAGCTGTTTTTT; CDR3aa: CASTRAGGSTGELFF
v_gene: TRBV11-2; abundance: NA; j_gene: TRBJ2-1; d_gene: NA; CDR3nt: TGTGCCAGCAGCTTAGGGCGGATGGGGCAGTTCTTC; CDR3aa: CASSLGRMGQFF
v_gene: TRBV5-1; abundance: NA; j_gene: TRBJ2-5; d_gene: NA; CDR3nt: TGCGCCAGCAGCTTGGTGTTAAGGGGAGAGACCCAGTACTTC; CDR3aa: CASSLVLRGETQYF